The rows below give T cell receptor beta chains drawn from one sample of a study of T cells in Graves' hyperthyroidism and ophthalmopathy. In TCRdb, the multiplex PCR reads were re-called with MiXCR into one record per CDR3 protein. Of approximately 430,000 distinct CDR3 sequences in the sample, around 14% are singletons; the top ten hold around an eighth. The sample taken for sequencing was blood. The receptors derive from a woman under 30 with Graves' hyperthyroidism. Each CDR3 is given with its conserved first and last residue. D genes are given only for firm matches. The listing skips clone size in some rows; elsewhere it reads once, few, many or a size class.

19	many	TRBJ2-1	TRBV7-8	-	TGTGCCAGCAGCCCACGTGAAACTAGACCCCCCCGGTATGACAATGAGCAGTTCTTC	CASSPRETRPPRYDNEQFF
13	-	TRBJ2-2	TRBV20-1	TRBD1	TGCAGTGCTAAGACAGGGGCCACCGGGGAGCTGTTTTTT	CSAKTGATGELFF
17	few	TRBJ2-2	TRBV15	TRBD2	TGTGCCACCAGCAGAGATGAGGGACTAACTGCCTCCGGGGAGCTGTTTTTT	CATSRDEGLTASGELFF
15	many	TRBJ2-7	TRBV6-6	TRBD1	TGTGCCAGCAGTTACTCGACAGGGGGCCCCTACGAGCAGTACTTC	CASSYSTGGPYEQYF
15	many	TRBJ2-1	TRBV20-1	TRBD2	TGCAGTGCTAGAGCCCCTAGCGGGAGCGACAATGAGCAGTTCTTC	CSARAPSGSDNEQFF
14	few	TRBJ2-7	TRBV6-2/TRBV6-3	-	TGTGCCAGCAGTTCCGGCCCAAGGGTCTACGAGCAGTACTTC	CASSSGPRVYEQYF
16	few	TRBJ2-1	TRBV5-1	TRBD1	TGCGCCAGCAGCTGGACAGGGGACCTTTCTTACAATGAGCAGTTCTTC	CASSWTGDLSYNEQFF
15	many	TRBJ2-3	TRBV28	-	TGTGCCAGCATCCCGCCCGCCGGGAGCACAGATACGCAGTATTTT	CASIPPAGSTDTQYF
14	many	TRBJ2-1	TRBV20-1	-	TGCAGTGCGGAAGCACAGAAATCGTTCAATGAGCAGTTCTTC	CSAEAQKSFNEQFF
15	many	TRBJ2-1	TRBV7-3	-	TGTGCCAGCAGCCCTTCACATAGCTCCTACAATGAGCAGTTCTTC	CASSPSHSSYNEQFF
19	many	TRBJ1-5	TRBV28	TRBD1	TGTGCCAGCAGTTCCACCTCCGAAATTGGACAGGGGATGGGTCAGCCCCAGCATTTT	CASSSTSEIGQGMGQPQHF
13	many	TRBJ2-1	TRBV29-1	TRBD2	TGCAGCGTTCGTGGCGGGGGGGTCAATGAGCAGTTCTTC	CSVRGGGVNEQFF
21	many	TRBJ2-3	TRBV11-2	-	TGTGCCAGCAGCTTAGCCTTCCGGCCCGGTTCTGAGACATGGGGCACAGATACGCAGTATTTT	CASSLAFRPGSETWGTDTQYF
16	once	TRBJ2-3	TRBV18	TRBD2	TGTGCCAGCTCACCACCGCTTGCGGGGGACGCAGATACGCAGTATTTT	CASSPPLAGDADTQYF
13	many	TRBJ2-3	TRBV29-1	-	TGCAGCGTTGGACAGTTCCTCACAGATACGCAGTATTTT	CSVGQFLTDTQYF
14	many	TRBJ2-7	TRBV3-1	-	TGTGCCAGCAGCCAAAGGGTTAGGGGCTGGGAGCAGTACTTC	CASSQRVRGWEQYF
15	many	TRBJ2-3	TRBV6-1	-	TGTGCCAGCAGTGAAGCTATGGGCAGCACAGATACGCAGTATTTT	CASSEAMGSTDTQYF
15	-	TRBJ1-2	TRBV9	-	TGTGCCAGCAGCGTAGATCTGGGGTTCGGCAGTGGCTACACCTTC	CASSVDLGFGSGYTF
15	few	TRBJ1-1	TRBV7-3	TRBD1	TGTGCCAGCAGCCCCAACAGGGGAGGAAGCACTGAAGCTTTCTTT	CASSPNRGGSTEAFF
12	few	TRBJ1-1	TRBV20-1	TRBD1	TGCAGTGCTTTGACAGGGGGCACTGAAGCTTTCTTT	CSALTGGTEAFF
15	many	TRBJ2-7	TRBV7-2	TRBD1	TGTGCCAGCAGCTTAGTACGGGACAGCTCCTACGAGCAGTACTTC	CASSLVRDSSYEQYF
10	-	TRBJ2-7	TRBV2	-	TGTGCCAGCAAGGGCTACGAGCAGTACTTC	CASKGYEQYF
13	few	TRBJ1-2	TRBV5-1	TRBD1	TGCGCCAGCAGCTGGGACAGGGGGCATGGCTACACCTTC	CASSWDRGHGYTF
15	many	TRBJ2-2	TRBV20-1	TRBD1	TGCAGTGCTAGAGAAGGAGACAGGGTAACCGGGGAGCTGTTTTTT	CSAREGDRVTGELFF
14	-	TRBJ1-2	TRBV12-3/TRBV12-4	-	TGTGCCAGCAGTTTAAGGTTGACAGCGGGCGGCTACACCTTC	CASSLRLTAGGYTF
14	many	TRBJ1-2	TRBV27	TRBD1	TGTGCCAGCAGACCAGCCGGACAGGACTATGGCTACACCTTC	CASRPAGQDYGYTF
15	-	TRBJ2-7	TRBV18	TRBD2	TGTGCCAGCTCAGAAGCGGGCGGGAGATCTGACGAGCAGTACTTC	CASSEAGGRSDEQYF
13	many	TRBJ1-2	TRBV3-1	-	TGTGCCAGCAGCCTAAGTGGGCATGGTGGCTACACCTTC	CASSLSGHGGYTF
19	-	TRBJ2-2	TRBV3-1	TRBD2	TGTGCCAGCAGCCTACCGGGACTAGCGGGCGGAAAGGCGGCCGGGGAGCTGTTTTTT	CASSLPGLAGGKAAGELFF
16	many	TRBJ2-2	TRBV9	TRBD2	TGTGCCAGCAGCGTAGCGGGAGGGCCAAAGGTCGGGGAGCTGTTTTTT	CASSVAGGPKVGELFF
16	many	TRBJ1-6	TRBV20-1	-	TGCAGTGCTAGAAAACAGGGCTCGGGGTATAATTCACCCCTCCACTTT	CSARKQGSGYNSPLHF
13	few	TRBJ2-7	TRBV13	-	TGTGCCAGCACCCGGCGTGGTTCCTACGAGCAGTACTTC	CASTRRGSYEQYF
14	many	TRBJ1-1	TRBV6-5	-	TGTGCCAGCAGTTACGGAGGGGTGAACACTGAAGCTTTCTTT	CASSYGGVNTEAFF
13	few	TRBJ2-5	TRBV2	-	TGTGCCAGCAGTGACGGGGTTTGGGAGACCCAGTACTTC	CASSDGVWETQYF
14	-	TRBJ2-1	TRBV4-1	TRBD2	TGCGCCAGCAGCCTACTAGCGTTTTACAATGAGCAGTTCTTC	CASSLLAFYNEQFF
14	-	TRBJ2-5	TRBV7-2	TRBD2	TGTGCCAGCAGCCCCGGGACTACCGGTGAGACCCAGTACTTC	CASSPGTTGETQYF
14	many	TRBJ2-7	TRBV7-2	-	TGTGCCAGCAGCAACCGGGACACAGCCTACGAGCAGTACTTC	CASSNRDTAYEQYF
12	-	TRBJ1-2	TRBV12-3/TRBV12-4	-	TGTGCCAGCAGGCCCCTGTATTATGGCTACACCTTC	CASRPLYYGYTF
15	many	TRBJ1-1	TRBV11-3	TRBD1	TGTGCCAGCAGCCTACAGGGGGTGACCGGGGGTGAAGCTTTCTTT	CASSLQGVTGGEAFF
19	-	TRBJ2-6	TRBV11-2	-	TGTGCCAGCAGCTGGATCGTGGAGATGGCCCCCTCTGGGGCCAACGTCCTGACTTTC	CASSWIVEMAPSGANVLTF
13	many	TRBJ2-7	TRBV20-1	-	TGCAGTGCTTATCGACGGGTTAAGAACGAGCAGTACTTC	CSAYRRVKNEQYF
14	many	TRBJ2-3	TRBV2	TRBD2	TGTGCCAGCAGGGAAGGCGGGAGGATGGATACGCAGTATTTT	CASREGGRMDTQYF
15	many	TRBJ2-1	TRBV5-1	TRBD2	TGCGCCAGCAGCGTTGAGCGGGGGGATTACAATGAGCAGTTCTTC	CASSVERGDYNEQFF
15	few	TRBJ2-7	TRBV7-2	TRBD2	TGTGCCAGCAGCTTTAGCGGGAGAGGAGCCTACGAGCAGTACTTC	CASSFSGRGAYEQYF
20	many	TRBJ2-3	TRBV12-3/TRBV12-4	-	TGTGCCAGCAGCCGACGTTCGGGCCGGTTTGTGGGACACCTCACAGATACGCAGTATTTT	CASSRRSGRFVGHLTDTQYF
13	few	TRBJ1-2	TRBV12-5	-	TGTGCTAGTGTCCAGGGCCTTAACTATGGCTACACCTTC	CASVQGLNYGYTF
13	many	TRBJ2-1	TRBV12-3/TRBV12-4	-	TGTGCCAGCAGGGACAGCGTAATCGGTGAGCAGTTCTTC	CASRDSVIGEQFF